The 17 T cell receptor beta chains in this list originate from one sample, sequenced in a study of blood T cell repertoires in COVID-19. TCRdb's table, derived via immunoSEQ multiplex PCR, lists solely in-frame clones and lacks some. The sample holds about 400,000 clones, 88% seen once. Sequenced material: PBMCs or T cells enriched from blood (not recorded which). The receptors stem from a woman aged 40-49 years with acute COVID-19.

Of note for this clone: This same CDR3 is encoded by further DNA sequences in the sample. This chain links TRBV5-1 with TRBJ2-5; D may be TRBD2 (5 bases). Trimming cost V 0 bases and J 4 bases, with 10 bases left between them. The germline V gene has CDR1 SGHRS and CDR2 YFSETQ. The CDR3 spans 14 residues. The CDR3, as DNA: TGCGCCAGCAGCTTGGACCGAGGAGGAGAGACCCAGTACTTC. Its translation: CASSLDRGGETQYF.

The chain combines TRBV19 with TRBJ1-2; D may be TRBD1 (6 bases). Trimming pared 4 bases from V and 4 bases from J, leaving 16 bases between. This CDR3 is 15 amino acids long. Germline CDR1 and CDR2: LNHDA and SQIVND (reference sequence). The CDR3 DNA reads TGTGCCAGTAGTACCGGGGGGGGCTACGGCTATGGCTACACCTTC. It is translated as CASSTGGGYGYGYTF.

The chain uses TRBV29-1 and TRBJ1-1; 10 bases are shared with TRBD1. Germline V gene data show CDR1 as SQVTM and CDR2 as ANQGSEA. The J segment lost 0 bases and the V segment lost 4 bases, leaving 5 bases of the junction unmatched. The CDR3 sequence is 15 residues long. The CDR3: CSVGTGGSMNTEAFF. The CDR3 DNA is TGCAGCGTTGGGACAGGGGGTTCCATGAACACTGAAGCTTTCTTT.

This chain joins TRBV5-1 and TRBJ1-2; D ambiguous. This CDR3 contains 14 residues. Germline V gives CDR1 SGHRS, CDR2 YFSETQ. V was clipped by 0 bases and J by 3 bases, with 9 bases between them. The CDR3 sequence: CASSLAGSDYGYTF. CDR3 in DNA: TGCGCCAGCAGCTTGGCGGGTTCCGACTATGGCTACACCTTC.

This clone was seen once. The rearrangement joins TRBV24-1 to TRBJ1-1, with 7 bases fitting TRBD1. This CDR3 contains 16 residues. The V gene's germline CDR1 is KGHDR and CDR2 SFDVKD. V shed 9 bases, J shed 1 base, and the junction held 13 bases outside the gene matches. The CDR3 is CATVMVASGGNTEAFF. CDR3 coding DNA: TGTGCCACCGTCATGGTAGCGTCAGGGGGGAACACTGAAGCTTTCTTT.

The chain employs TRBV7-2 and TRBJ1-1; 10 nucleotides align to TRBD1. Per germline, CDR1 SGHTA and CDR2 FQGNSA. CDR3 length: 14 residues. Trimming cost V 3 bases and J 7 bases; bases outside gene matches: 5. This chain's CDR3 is CASSLDRGRGEAFF. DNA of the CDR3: TGTGCCAGCAGCTTGGACAGGGGGAGGGGTGAAGCTTTCTTT.

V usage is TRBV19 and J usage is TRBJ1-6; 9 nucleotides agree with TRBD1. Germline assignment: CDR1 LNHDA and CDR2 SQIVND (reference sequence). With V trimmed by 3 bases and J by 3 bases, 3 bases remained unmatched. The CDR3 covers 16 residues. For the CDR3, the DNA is TGTGCCAGTAGTATGCCGGGACAGGGCTATAATTCACCCCTCCACTTT. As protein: CASSMPGQGYNSPLHF.

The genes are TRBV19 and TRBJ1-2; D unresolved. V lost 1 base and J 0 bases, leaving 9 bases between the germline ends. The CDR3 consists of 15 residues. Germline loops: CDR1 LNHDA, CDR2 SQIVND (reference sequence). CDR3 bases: TGTGCCAGTAGTATAGTCCAGGCAACTAACTATGGCTACACCTTC. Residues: CASSIVQATNYGYTF.

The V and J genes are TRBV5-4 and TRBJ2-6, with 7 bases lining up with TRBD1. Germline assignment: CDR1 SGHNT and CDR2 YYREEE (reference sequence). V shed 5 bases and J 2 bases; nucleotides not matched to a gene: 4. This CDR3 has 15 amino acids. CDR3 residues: CASRLDRAGANVLTF. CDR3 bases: TGTGCCAGCAGACTAGACAGGGCTGGGGCCAACGTCCTGACTTTC.

The DNA of the CDR3 is TGTGCCAGCAGGGGGACTTTAATGGCTGAGACCCAGTACTTC. It specifies CASRGTLMAETQYF. The rearrangement joins TRBV2 to TRBJ2-5, with a tentative D call TRBD2 (6 bases). V lost 6 bases and J lost 5, with 16 bases in between. Germline assignment: CDR1 SNHLY and CDR2 FYNNEI. The CDR3 is made up of 14 amino acids.

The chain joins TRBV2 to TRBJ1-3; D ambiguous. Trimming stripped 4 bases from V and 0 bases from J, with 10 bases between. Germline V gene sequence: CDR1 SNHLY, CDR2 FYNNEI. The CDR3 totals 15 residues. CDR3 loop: CASSVQAHSGNTIYF. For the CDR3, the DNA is TGTGCCAGCAGTGTTCAGGCCCACTCTGGAAACACCATATATTTT.

The DNA for the CDR3 is TGTGCCAGCAGCCCAGTTGGGGCGGAAGCTTTCTTT. As protein: CASSPVGAEAFF. This sequence joins TRBV9 and TRBJ1-1; TRBD1 might be the D (5 bases). With 4 bases removed from V and 8 bases from J, the gap between germline ends came to 12 bases. The CDR3 has 12 amino acids. CDR1 and CDR2 from the germline V gene are SGDLS and YYNGEE. Full variable domain (missing parts from reference TRBV9 and TRBJ1-1): DSGVTQTPKHLITATGQRVTLRCSPRSGDLSVYWYQQSLDQGLQFLIQYYNGEERAKGNILERFSAQQFPDLHSELNLSSLELGDSALYFCASSPVGAEAFFGQGTRLTVV.

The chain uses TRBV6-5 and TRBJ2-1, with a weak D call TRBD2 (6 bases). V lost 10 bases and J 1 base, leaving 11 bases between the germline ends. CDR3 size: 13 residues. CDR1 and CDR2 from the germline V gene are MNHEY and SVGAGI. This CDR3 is CANGGISYNEQFF. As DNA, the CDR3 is TGTGCCAACGGAGGGATTTCCTACAATGAGCAGTTCTTC.

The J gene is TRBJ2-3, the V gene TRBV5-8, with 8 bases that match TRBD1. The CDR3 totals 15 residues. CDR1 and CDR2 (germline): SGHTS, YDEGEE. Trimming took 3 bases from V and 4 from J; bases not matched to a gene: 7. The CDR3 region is CASSSGPDRADTQYF. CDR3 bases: TGTGCCAGCAGCTCCGGACCGGACAGGGCAGATACGCAGTATTTT.

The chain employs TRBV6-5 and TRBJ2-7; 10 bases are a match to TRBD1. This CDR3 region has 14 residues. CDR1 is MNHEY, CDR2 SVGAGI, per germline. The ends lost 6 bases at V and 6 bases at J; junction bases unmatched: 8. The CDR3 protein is CASRTGTGVGEQYF. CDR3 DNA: TGTGCCAGCAGAACCGGGACAGGGGTAGGCGAGCAGTACTTC.

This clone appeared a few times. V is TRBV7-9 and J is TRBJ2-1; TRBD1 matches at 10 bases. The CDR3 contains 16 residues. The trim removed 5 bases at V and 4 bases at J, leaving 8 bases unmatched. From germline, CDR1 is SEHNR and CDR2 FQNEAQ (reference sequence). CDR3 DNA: TGTGCCAGCAGCACACGAGACAGGGGGCGGTACAATGAGCAGTTCTTC. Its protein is CASSTRDRGRYNEQFF.

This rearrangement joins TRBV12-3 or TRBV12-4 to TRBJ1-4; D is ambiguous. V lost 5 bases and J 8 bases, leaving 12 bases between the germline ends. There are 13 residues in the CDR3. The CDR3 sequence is CASSVWGEEKLFF. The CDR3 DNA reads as TGTGCCAGCAGTGTTTGGGGAGAAGAAAAACTGTTTTTT.